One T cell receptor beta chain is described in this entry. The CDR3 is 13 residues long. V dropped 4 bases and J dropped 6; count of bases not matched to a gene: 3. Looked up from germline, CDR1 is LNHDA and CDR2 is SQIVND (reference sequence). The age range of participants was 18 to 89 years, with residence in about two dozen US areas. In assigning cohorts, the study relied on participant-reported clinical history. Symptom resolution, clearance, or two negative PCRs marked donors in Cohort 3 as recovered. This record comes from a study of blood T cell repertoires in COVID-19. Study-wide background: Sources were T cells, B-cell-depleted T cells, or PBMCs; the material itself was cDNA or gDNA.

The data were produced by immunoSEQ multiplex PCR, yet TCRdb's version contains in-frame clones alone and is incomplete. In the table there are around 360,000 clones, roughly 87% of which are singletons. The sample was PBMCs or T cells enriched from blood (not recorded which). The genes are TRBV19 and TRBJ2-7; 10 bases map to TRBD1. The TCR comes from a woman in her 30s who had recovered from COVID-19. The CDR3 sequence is CASSTGTGAEQYF. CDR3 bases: TGTGCCAGTAGTACCGGGACAGGGGCCGAGCAGTACTTC. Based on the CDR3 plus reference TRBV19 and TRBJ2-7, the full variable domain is DGGITQSPKYLFRKEGQNVTLSCEQNLNHDAMYWYRQDPGQGLRLIYYSQIVNDFQKGDIAEGYSVSREKKESFPLTVTSAQKNPTAFYLCASSTGTGAEQYFGPGTRLTVT.